This T cell receptor (beta chain) was obtained from a study of CD8 T cells in ankylosing spondylitis. MiXCR, run by TCRdb on the 5' RACE reads, gives a single entry per CDR3 protein. The profile covers 300,000 to 400,000 distinct CDR3 sequences, with 14% to 15% appearing a single time and 1.1% taken by the ten largest. CDR3 length: 16 residues. J gave up 0 bases and V 4 bases, and 6 bases lay outside the gene matches. This clonotype has a handful of counts. This TCR was sampled from a male donor with ankylosing spondylitis or in good health (not recorded which). Material: blood, either unsorted or a sorted T cell fraction (not recorded which). The chain recombines TRBV12-3 or TRBV12-4 with TRBJ2-4, with TRBD1 identical over 7 bases. The CDR3 loop reads CASSWGQILAKNIQYF. CDR3 sequence (DNA): TGTGCCAGCAGTTGGGGACAGATCCTAGCCAAAAACATTCAGTACTTC.